What follows is one T cell receptor (beta chain) and its context. Its antigen remains undetermined. Base qualities are not at hand, and no much larger clone is one base apart. This sample stems from a study of cytomegalovirus exposure and HLA in healthy donors (dated by TCRdb to the late 2010s). With respect to the entire study: According to an earlier analysis of 450 to 650 of the donors, 200 million or so T cells yielded approximately 120 million unique TCR beta sequences and 276 Gb of sequence data. A later genetic analysis used genome-wide SNP genotypes for about 60% of the 666 donors, treating that subset as a discovery cohort. To predict cytomegalovirus infection status, the study brought together high-throughput TCR immunosequencing, statistical association of individual TCRs with disease status, and machine learning. Among the roughly 410 genotyped donors, more than 70% belonged to the genetic ancestry cluster associated with self-reported Caucasian donors. In an earlier analysis of a few hundred of the donors, high-throughput TCR beta sequencing was used to judge whether each TCR beta V gene segment behaved as functional or pseudogenic. All discovery cohort repertoires had been generated on a single sequencing platform. Among about 360 genotyped donors of the cohort, an average of approximately 250,000 unique TCR beta nucleotide sequences were sequenced per donor, about a sixth of them non-productive. The T cell repertoires of roughly 660 subjects were profiled by immunosequencing and related to cytomegalovirus serostatus. The aim of the study was to test whether cataloging public T cell receptors could identify signatures of past pathogen exposure. The later analysis used no new phenotypic data to find candidate immune exposures, relying instead on TCR beta sequences and their occurrence across donors. Roughly 5 DR-DQ haplotypes were treated as single units for association and clustering because of strong linkage in the cohort. Around 300 gigabases of sequencing data and 78 million or so unique TCR sequences were included in an early release covering 500 to 750 HLA-typed donors. The number of typed donors differed by locus: about 629-630 for A, B, C, DRB1 and DQB1; 500 to 550 for DQA1; around 580 for DPA1; and 450 to 480 for DPB1. HLA typing covered class I and class II loci at four-digit resolution. A separate validation cohort of over a hundred different subjects was used in addition to the 666-subject first cohort. To study patterns of TCR occurrence, a later analysis re-analyzed previously published TCR beta repertoires from 500 to 850 donors and added high-resolution HLA genotyping. Donor age, sex, ethnicity and CMV serostatus were compiled together with the repertoire data. Points the paper makes about the study in general: In a later genetic analysis, fewer N-insertions in productive TCRs were reported among donors in an Asian-associated ancestry cluster than the roughly 700-donor mean. An earlier analysis of approximately 570 of the donors showed that most TCR beta V segments appeared in productive rearrangements either about 90% or about 30% of the time, which broadly matched IMGT annotations. A further reported finding was that TCR beta sequences accurately predicted the HLA-A and HLA-B alleles for most subjects in the first cohort. In a later analysis, TCR association rates were found to vary across HLA loci, with the most associated TCRs seen for DRB1 alleles and the fewest for HLA-C alleles. Three of the identified cytomegalovirus-associated TCR beta chains were confirmed in vitro to be specific for cytomegalovirus antigens. A total of about 180 TCR beta chains were listed by the study as associated with cytomegalovirus. In a later analysis, HLA-associated TCR beta chains were found to be more clonally expanded and to have lower generation probabilities than equally common non-associated chains. Most TCR sequences were seen in very few donors, while some public TCRs were found in many individuals. In a later analysis, most CMV-associated TCR beta chains were found to appear HLA-restricted, with HLA associations seemingly driven largely by CMV exposure. The earlier analysis of approximately 590 of the donors excluded 15 to 20 rarely observed V segments, including chromosome 9 orphons, because counts were too low. It was suggested by the authors that the approach could potentially be generalized to other disease states and immunological phenotypes. Cytomegalovirus status was reported to be diagnosed by the classifier with high specificity and sensitivity in both the original and validation cohorts. The sequencing pipeline was judged likely to have produced a cluster of highly shared sequence variants as a technical artifact. The only immune exposure information available for the cohort was CMV serostatus. Because HLA typing was missing for some donors at each locus, association tests included only the typed subset. Only TCR beta chains were sequenced in this cohort, and the absence of alpha or paired-chain data limited detectable features. Linkage disequilibrium might explain the correlated functional status among segregating V segments, but an unknown experimental factor could not be excluded. Strong co-occurrence of HLA alleles, especially DR and DQ, made assigning TCR associations to individual alleles difficult. The 87-base-pair reads could not distinguish some IMGT-functional V segments, including TRBV6-2 and TRBV6-3, so those segments were excluded. Several of the top co-occurrence clusters appeared to be linked to parvovirus B19, influenza, CMV and Epstein-Barr virus, according to a later analysis. In a later genetic analysis, a missense DCLRE1C variant was associated with V-gene and J-gene trimming of TCR beta chains, and the association was replicated in an independent cohort. At a false discovery rate of 0.05, a later analysis linked about 17,000 TCR beta sequences to specific HLA alleles. Roughly uniform sequencing depth across donors was assumed in presence/absence analyses, although this assumption may not hold.

Deletion took 6 bases off V and 9 bases off J, with a span of 12 bases between the germline ends. The CDR3 numbers 11 residues from cysteine through phenylalanine. Only the CDR3 part of the read is kept: 33 bases, read in frame from the first base. CDR1 MNHEY and CDR2 SMNVEV are derived from the germline V gene (reference sequence). The library was obtained by the immunoSEQ multiplex PCR assay. The multiplex PCR relied on a mix of 60 forward primers for TCR Vbeta segments and 13 reverse primers for TCR Jbeta segments. The CDR3 region of rearranged TCR beta genes was amplified from genomic DNA by a multiplex PCR assay. Amplified TCR beta libraries were sequenced as 87-base-pair reads on the Illumina HiSeq System. The paper's data handling went like this. Across the roughly 700 repertoires, a later analysis counted tens of millions of unique TCR beta chains, some 11 million of which were shared by at least two donors. Raw reads were error-corrected and collapsed into unique sequences by a nearest-neighbor algorithm in which closely related sequences were merged to remove PCR and sequencing errors. V, D and J gene segments were assigned by aligning CDR3 sequences to IMGT reference sequences. For a sequence to be retained, a match of at least six nucleotides to both a V gene segment and a J gene segment was required. Rearrangements were called productive when the CDR3 lacked stop codons and stayed in frame with V and J; all others were non-productive. CDR3 was defined by IMGT convention, running from the second conserved V-encoded cysteine to the conserved J-encoded phenylalanine. The earlier analysis of some 550 of the donors excluded any sequence lacking an unambiguous match to a single V gene segment. In an earlier analysis of 500 to 750 of the donors, V segments were called functional above 56.7% productive rearrangements and were called segregating when the between-donor standard deviation exceeded 5%. To diagnose cytomegalovirus status from the catalog of TCR beta chain sequences, a statistical classification framework was built. V and J gene assignment, in a later analysis, came from comparing TCR nucleotide sequences with IMGT/GENE-DB human TR gene sequences. The TCRdist pipeline was used in a later analysis to assign CDR3 sequences and most-parsimonious VDJ recombination scenarios. A later analysis defined each TCR beta chain by its CDR3 amino acid sequence plus V-gene family, and excluded reads lacking a unique V-gene family. As a way to deal with suspected cross-contamination and a sequencing artifact, a later analysis dropped over 550 nucleotide sequences that were highly shared and had low generation probability. For each public chain, a later analysis derived a clonal expansion index from normalized ranks of inferred template counts within each repertoire. In a later analysis, generation probabilities were computed using a VDJ recombination model fitted to out-of-frame rearrangements, and the results were checked against IGoR. Hypergeometric tests were used in a later analysis to score TCR-TCR, TCR-HLA and TCR-CMV co-occurrence, with a repertoire-size bias correction applied to the TCR pairs. A later analysis estimated false discovery rates by permuting HLA or CMV assignments 20 times. A later analysis grouped co-occurring TCRs with DBSCAN, adding TCRdist sequence similarity when clustering within HLA-allele-positive subsets. Repertoires with fewer than 30,000 or more than 120,000 public chains, plus five repertoires with anomalous nucleotide sharing, were excluded from co-occurrence clustering. The immuneACCESS repertoire file appears here via TCRdb, limited to in-frame rearrangements. These files lack a portion of the clones; in checked studies, under half of the deficit traces to unresolved V genes, and the cause of the others is not known. V and J calls and clone size come straight from that table; D and trimming were deduced from the DNA. The sample yields 150,000 to 200,000 clones; about 65% were counted once. The ten top clones hold around 4.5% of the sample.

The cohort was made up of about 610 healthy bone marrow donors. At the time of sampling, all cohort members were nominally healthy, though unrecorded immune exposures were likely present. The donor tested CMV seropositive, placing the donor among the 289 seropositive members of the cohort. Every donor gave a peripheral blood sample, and the peripheral blood mononuclear cells from that sample were used for TCR beta sequencing. The Qiagen DNeasy Blood Extraction Kit was used to extract genomic DNA from the blood cell samples. Sequenced: PBMCs. This clonotype was obtained from a woman between 18 and 30 years old in good health and CMV-seropositive. The sequence is built from TRBV27 and TRBJ2-7; D gene: possibly TRBD2, on 6 matching bases. The DNA sequence is given as TGTGCCAGCAGGAATATGGGGGGGCAGTACTTC. It specifies CASRNMGGQYF.